A selection of T cell receptor beta chains follows, all from one sample in a study of blood T cell repertoires in COVID-19. The method was immunoSEQ multiplex PCR; TCRdb's version includes in-frame clones alone and lacks a portion of them. This sample yields 60,000 to 80,000 clones, of which 85% are seen a single time; about 23% belongs to the top ten. The sample comprised peripheral blood. These receptors came from a man in his fifties with acute or convalescent COVID-19. Both conserved end residues are part of each CDR3. Fields, in order: J gene, V gene, D gene, clone size, CDR3 protein, CDR3 DNA. The D gene is left open where the match is weak. The size field is filled for only some rows; it gives once, few, many or a size class.

J: TRBJ1-4
V: TRBV7-2
D: TRBD1
size: .
CDR3: CASSSGDRQNEKLFF
DNA: TGTGCCAGCAGCTCCGGGGACAGGCAGAATGAAAAACTGTTTTTT

J: TRBJ2-3
V: TRBV5-4
D: .
size: .
CDR3: CASSLASITDTQYF
DNA: TGTGCCAGCAGCTTGGCCAGTATCACAGATACGCAGTATTTT

J: TRBJ1-6
V: TRBV6-5
D: .
size: once
CDR3: CASRTGFSRPLHF
DNA: TGTGCCAGCAGAACAGGGTTCTCGAGACCCCTCCACTTT

J: TRBJ1-2
V: TRBV24-1
D: TRBD1
size: .
CDR3: CATSDPAGTGGGYGYTF
DNA: TGTGCCACCAGTGATCCTGCCGGGACAGGGGGAGGCTATGGCTACACCTTC

J: TRBJ2-5
V: TRBV4-1
D: .
size: .
CDR3: CASSQGDSDQETQYF
DNA: TGCGCCAGCAGCCAAGGTGATAGCGACCAAGAGACCCAGTACTTC

J: TRBJ2-1
V: TRBV5-1
D: TRBD1
size: .
CDR3: CASSDGQAYLYNEQFF
DNA: TGCGCCAGCAGCGACGGACAGGCTTACCTCTACAATGAGCAGTTCTTC

J: TRBJ1-2
V: TRBV5-4
D: TRBD1
size: .
CDR3: CASRSGGQTRYGYTF
DNA: TGTGCCAGCAGGTCTGGGGGACAGACACGCTATGGCTACACCTTC

J: TRBJ1-2
V: TRBV5-6
D: TRBD1
size: .
CDR3: CASSFTGVDGYTF
DNA: TGTGCCAGCAGCTTCACAGGGGTGGATGGCTACACCTTC

J: TRBJ2-3
V: TRBV9
D: TRBD2
size: .
CDR3: CASSVSSGDTDTQYF
DNA: TGTGCCAGCAGCGTATCCAGCGGGGACACAGATACGCAGTATTTT

J: TRBJ1-5
V: TRBV21-1
D: .
size: few
CDR3: CASSKGQGQPQHF
DNA: TGTGCCAGCAGCAAAGGACAGGGCCAGCCCCAGCATTTT